This TCR beta chain emerged from a study of blood T cell repertoires in COVID-19. Clones were sequenced by immunoSEQ multiplex PCR, and TCRdb holds only the in-frame ones, with some missing. The sample lists about 190,000 clones, about 88% occurring once. The TCR sequence derives from a woman of 80 years or more with acute or convalescent COVID-19. The sequenced sample was peripheral blood.

The CDR3 DNA sequence: TGCGCCAGCAGCCTTTTAGCGGGACAGTACGTCTACGAGCAGTACTTC. Its protein product is CASSLLAGQYVYEQYF. The genes are TRBV4-1 and TRBJ2-7; D might be TRBD2 (8 bases). Trimming cost V 4 bases and J 3 bases, with 19 bases left between them. The germline gives CDR1 MGHRA, CDR2 YSYEKL. The CDR3 runs 16 residues.